Listed below are T cell receptor beta chains from one sample, sequenced in a study of blood T cell repertoires in COVID-19. Generated by immunoSEQ multiplex PCR, the TCRdb table keeps only in-frame clones and is missing some. The table includes 200,000 or so clones, 70% to 85% detected once. Sequenced sample: PBMCs or T cells enriched from blood (not recorded which). These receptors came from a man aged 60 to 69 who had recovered from COVID-19. The CDR3 runs from the conserved cysteine through the conserved F or W. Fields, in order: J gene, clone size, V gene, CDR3 protein. Only some rows state a clone size, as once, few, many or a class for expanded clones.

J: TRBJ1-4
size: once
V: TRBV3-1/TRBV3-2
CDR3: CASSQEREKLFF

J: TRBJ1-1
size: NA
V: TRBV11-3
CDR3: CASSFTGVTEAFF

J: TRBJ1-4
size: NA
V: TRBV3-1/TRBV3-2
CDR3: CASSQDISGWEELFF

J: TRBJ2-7
size: NA
V: TRBV5-1
CDR3: CASSPGLISTYEQYF

J: TRBJ2-7
size: NA
V: TRBV7-3
CDR3: CASSLGRTYEQYF

J: TRBJ1-1
size: NA
V: TRBV5-8
CDR3: CASSLHLGGATEAFF

J: TRBJ2-1
size: NA
V: TRBV29-1
CDR3: CSVARINEQFF

J: TRBJ1-2
size: NA
V: TRBV19
CDR3: CASMHSGGYTF

J: TRBJ1-2
size: NA
V: TRBV2
CDR3: CASSETDRGNYGYTF

J: TRBJ2-2
size: NA
V: TRBV24-1
CDR3: CATSDTGQAKDTGELFF

J: TRBJ2-5
size: NA
V: TRBV5-6
CDR3: CASSSYREETQYF

J: TRBJ2-4
size: NA
V: TRBV6-5
CDR3: CASSSQGILAKNIQYF

J: TRBJ1-4
size: few
V: TRBV19
CDR3: CASSSGRQGAENEKLFF

J: TRBJ1-6
size: NA
V: TRBV19
CDR3: CASSIEDRASPLHF

J: TRBJ2-1
size: NA
V: TRBV5-6
CDR3: CASSLTGGAGSYNEQFF

J: TRBJ2-5
size: NA
V: TRBV3-1/TRBV3-2
CDR3: CASSQDASSRGTQYF

J: TRBJ2-5
size: once
V: TRBV5-4
CDR3: CASSYDRGLFRETQYF

J: TRBJ1-5
size: few
V: TRBV4-3
CDR3: CASSPSWTGDQPQHF

J: TRBJ1-5
size: NA
V: TRBV5-8
CDR3: CASSLDRGYSNQPQHF

J: TRBJ1-4
size: NA
V: TRBV5-8
CDR3: CASSRTGGWNEKLFF

J: TRBJ2-1
size: NA
V: TRBV19
CDR3: CASRERARRTSGGALNEQFF

J: TRBJ2-3
size: NA
V: TRBV19
CDR3: CATSGQASTDTQYF

J: TRBJ2-7
size: NA
V: TRBV24-1
CDR3: CATSITGNEQYF

J: TRBJ2-1
size: NA
V: TRBV14
CDR3: CASSQYSGSSYNEQFF

J: TRBJ1-1
size: NA
V: TRBV11-2
CDR3: CASSLGGYGTEAFF

J: TRBJ2-7
size: NA
V: TRBV5-1
CDR3: CASSLARGQRLYEQYF

J: TRBJ2-7
size: many
V: TRBV18
CDR3: CASSPAQGPSYEQYF

J: TRBJ1-1
size: NA
V: TRBV29-1
CDR3: CSVKRGLDTEAFF

J: TRBJ1-1
size: NA
V: TRBV6-2/TRBV6-3
CDR3: CASSYSKDKPPGEAFF

J: TRBJ1-5
size: NA
V: TRBV4-2
CDR3: CASSQRQYNQPQHF

J: TRBJ1-1
size: NA
V: TRBV5-8
CDR3: CASSLVARNTEAFF

J: TRBJ2-1
size: NA
V: TRBV5-1
CDR3: CASSLAGGTAYNEQFF

J: TRBJ2-2
size: NA
V: TRBV4-2
CDR3: CASSQGGSPRDTGELFF

J: TRBJ2-4
size: NA
V: TRBV7-2
CDR3: CASSPGTSGTPAKNIQYF

J: TRBJ2-2
size: NA
V: TRBV4-2
CDR3: CASSQEFEMGRGAGELFF

J: TRBJ2-3
size: NA
V: TRBV29-1
CDR3: CSVDSSGTSTDTQYF

J: TRBJ1-6
size: NA
V: TRBV27
CDR3: CASSPHRTGWQISPLHF

J: TRBJ2-7
size: NA
V: TRBV18
CDR3: CASSPRMGQGYEQYF

J: TRBJ2-3
size: NA
V: TRBV18
CDR3: CASSPQGSTDTQYF

J: TRBJ1-2
size: NA
V: TRBV18
CDR3: CASSPDLVRVGYTF

J: TRBJ1-1
size: NA
V: TRBV5-6
CDR3: CASSLGVGTEAFF

J: TRBJ2-3
size: NA
V: TRBV11-3
CDR3: CASSLVSDTQYF